A single sample gave rise to the 31 T cell receptor beta chains below, sequenced in a study of blood T cell repertoires in COVID-19. The method was immunoSEQ multiplex PCR; TCRdb's version includes in-frame clones alone and lacks a portion of them. Of about 160,000 clones listed, around 86% were seen once; the top ten hold approximately 6.5%. The source material was peripheral blood. These receptors all come from a man older than 75 with acute or convalescent COVID-19.

This chain uses TRBV21-1 with TRBJ2-5; the D call TRBD1 from the table was never checked on the DNA. TRBV21-1 represents a pseudogene. The CDR3 runs to 14 residues. CDR3 amino acids: CASGLTDKQETQYF. In nucleotides, the CDR3 is TGTGCCAGCGGGTTGACAGATAAACAAGAGACCCAGTACTTC.

The chain is built from TRBV5-5 and TRBJ2-1; D may be TRBD1 (5 bases). CDR3 size: 15 residues. V was shortened by 1 base and J by 8 bases, with 16 bases between the two germline ends. Germline V lookup: CDR1 SGHKS, CDR2 YYEKEE (reference sequence). CDR3 nucleotides: TGTGCCAGCAGCTTGTGGGGCGGTTCGTTCGATGAGCAGTTCTTC. This gives the protein CASSLWGGSFDEQFF.

The chain carries TRBV5-1 and TRBJ1-2; perhaps TRBD1 as D (6 bases). V gave up 4 bases and J gave up 2 bases, with 18 bases separating them. The V gene's germline CDR1 is SGHRS and CDR2 YFSETQ. The CDR3 runs to 16 residues. DNA of the CDR3: TGCGCCAGCAGCCCCCTTCGACAGGCAGGAAACTATGGCTACACCTTC. Amino acids: CASSPLRQAGNYGYTF.

The V gene is TRBV27, the J gene TRBJ1-2; the match to TRBD1 covers 9 bases. With 2 bases clipped from V and 6 bases from J, the junction kept 4 bases outside the gene matches. The CDR3 runs 14 residues. Germline-derived CDR1 and CDR2 are MNHEY and SMNVEV (reference sequence). As DNA, the CDR3 is TGTGCCAGCAGTTTAGGTGGGACAGGGCATGGCTACACCTTC. Its protein is CASSLGGTGHGYTF.

CDR3 DNA: TGCGCCAGCAGCGAGGGACCGGGACAGGGGCGACGAATTAATGAAAAACTGTTTTTT. Translating gives CASSEGPGQGRRINEKLFF. The chain combines TRBV10-1 with TRBJ1-4; 10 nucleotides line up with TRBD1. With 6 bases clipped from V and 4 bases from J, the junction kept 17 bases outside the gene matches. Germline V lookup: CDR1 WNHNN, CDR2 SYGVQD (reference sequence). This CDR3 region has 19 residues.

This clone was seen a few times. This chain joins TRBV27 and TRBJ2-3, with TRBD1 identical over 8 bases. Per germline, CDR1 MNHEY and CDR2 SMNVEV (reference sequence). Trimming cost V 5 bases and J 1 base; bases outside gene matches: 14. The CDR3 runs 18 residues. CDR3 DNA: TGTGCCAGCAGTCACGCCCAGGGGGCCGAATACCGCACAGATACGCAGTATTTT. Its protein product is CASSHAQGAEYRTDTQYF.

The rearrangement joins TRBV10-3 to TRBJ1-1, with a possible D match to TRBD1 (5 bases). Germline lookup yields CDR1 ENHRY and CDR2 SYGVKD. Between the trimmed V and J ends, which lost 11 bases and 1 base, there was a span of 14 bases. This CDR3 comprises 13 residues. Written as DNA, the CDR3 is TGTGCCGTCGCGACAGAGTCGAACACTGAAGCTTTCTTT. It translates to CAVATESNTEAFF.

This chain connects TRBV2 to TRBJ2-1; 7 bases are shared with TRBD2. V shed 7 bases and J 3 bases; nucleotides not matched to a gene: 6. The CDR3 has 14 amino acids. Germline V gene sequence: CDR1 SNHLY, CDR2 FYNNEI. The CDR3 protein is CASIDGGSYNEQFF. Written as DNA, the CDR3 is TGTGCCAGCATCGATGGCGGGAGCTACAATGAGCAGTTCTTC.

The V and J genes are TRBV28 and TRBJ1-2; 9 bases map to TRBD1. Germline CDR1 is MDHEN and CDR2 is SYDVKM. This CDR3 has 15 amino acids. V was pared by 6 bases and J by 3 bases, with 8 bases of the junction left unmatched. CDR3 in amino acids: CASRKTGGADYGYTF. CDR3 DNA sequence: TGTGCCAGCAGAAAAACAGGGGGCGCAGACTATGGCTACACCTTC.

V usage is TRBV2 and J usage is TRBJ2-7, with 10 bases lining up with TRBD1. CDR1 is SNHLY, CDR2 FYNNEI, per germline. Trimming cost V 6 bases and J 6 bases; bases outside gene matches: 8. This CDR3 has 14 residues. CDR3 DNA sequence: TGTGCCAGCAGCGCCGGGACAGGGGTCGGCGAGCAGTACTTC. This encodes CASSAGTGVGEQYF.

The CDR3 loop is CASSPVGGGSTDTQYF. In nucleotides, the CDR3 is TGTGCCAGCTCACCTGTTGGCGGGGGGTCCACAGATACGCAGTATTTT. The chain combines TRBV18 with TRBJ2-3; 8 nucleotides match TRBD2. In germline, CDR1 is KGHSH, CDR2 LQKENI. Unmatched junction bases numbered 7, after V lost 3 bases and J lost 2 bases. The CDR3 totals 16 residues.

This sequence joins TRBV25-1 and TRBJ1-5; no definite D call. The CDR3 spans 14 residues. Germline V gene sequence: CDR1 MGHDK, CDR2 SYGVNS. Trimming pared 1 base from V and 4 bases from J, leaving 8 bases between. The CDR3 DNA follows: TGTGCCAGCAGTGAATTGGGCATAAATCAGCCCCAGCATTTT. This encodes CASSELGINQPQHF.

This chain joins TRBV7-8 and TRBJ1-5; TRBD1 agrees at 9 bases. V lost 5 bases to trimming and J lost 4 bases; unmatched junction nucleotides: 9. The CDR3 runs 16 residues. Germline V gene data show CDR1 as SGHVS and CDR2 as FQNEAQ. CDR3 residues: CASSPRRGQGNQPQHF. CDR3 nucleotide sequence: TGTGCCAGCAGCCCTCGTCGGGGACAGGGTAATCAGCCCCAGCATTTT.

V and J are TRBV27 and TRBJ2-1; possibly TRBD2 for D (6 bases). There are 15 residues in the CDR3. V lost 5 bases, J lost 1 base, and 12 bases lay in between. Germline-derived CDR1 and CDR2 are MNHEY and SMNVEV (reference sequence). CDR3 nucleotides: TGTGCCAGCAGTCCAACCGGGGGATCCTACAATGAGCAGTTCTTC. Its protein product is CASSPTGGSYNEQFF.

The rearrangement links TRBV11-2 to TRBJ1-4; 7 bases line up with TRBD1. The germline CDR1 and CDR2 sequences are SGHAT and FQNNGV. This CDR3 is 14 amino acids long. The ends lost 2 bases at V and 8 bases at J; junction bases unmatched: 5. CDR3 nucleotide sequence: TGTGCCAGCAGCTTATCAGGGGGTACCGAAAAACTGTTTTTT. This codes for CASSLSGGTEKLFF.

V is TRBV18 and J is TRBJ2-5; D may be TRBD2 (5 bases). The V gene's germline CDR1 is KGHSH and CDR2 LQKENI. There are 13 residues in the CDR3. Trimming shortened V by 8 bases and J by 3 bases, and 13 bases separated the two germline ends. The CDR3 DNA follows: TGTGCCAGCCTTATGCAACTAGAAGAGACCCAGTACTTC. Encoded protein: CASLMQLEETQYF.

This rearrangement joins TRBV7-9 to TRBJ2-7; a weak D match, TRBD1 (6 bases). CDR3 length: 14 residues. Germline loops: CDR1 SEHNR, CDR2 FQNEAQ (reference sequence). V gave up 1 base and J gave up 3 bases, with 10 bases separating them. The CDR3 here is CASSLGQEVYEQYF. The DNA for the CDR3 is TGTGCCAGCAGCTTAGGACAGGAAGTCTACGAGCAGTACTTC.

The V and J genes are TRBV7-2 and TRBJ2-7, with 7 bases lining up with TRBD1. With 4 bases clipped from V and 2 bases from J, the junction kept 8 bases outside the gene matches. The CDR3 loop spans 15 amino acids. Germline V gives CDR1 SGHTA, CDR2 FQGNSA. The CDR3 spells CASSSLQGSTYEQYF. CDR3 coding DNA: TGTGCCAGCAGCTCCCTACAGGGGTCAACCTACGAGCAGTACTTC.

The chain joins TRBV5-1 to TRBJ2-1, with a possible D match to TRBD2 (5 bases). The germline V gene encodes CDR1 SGHRS and CDR2 YFSETQ. V lost 4 bases to trimming and J lost 3 bases, with 11 bases between them. This CDR3 has 14 residues. The CDR3 nucleotides are TGCGCCAGCAGCAAGGGAGAACGCTACAATGAGCAGTTCTTC. Encoded protein: CASSKGERYNEQFF. Based on the CDR3 plus reference TRBV5-1 and TRBJ2-1, the full variable domain is KAGVTQTPRYLIKTRGQQVTLSCSPISGHRSVSWYQQTPGQGLQFLFEYFSETQRNKGNFPGRFSGRQFSNSRSEMNVSTLELGDSALYLCASSKGERYNEQFFGPGTRLTVL.

The chain joins TRBV7-9 to TRBJ1-1; D unresolved. There are 14 residues in the CDR3. V lost 1 base, J lost 12 bases, and 18 bases lay in between. Germline CDR1 is SEHNR and CDR2 is FQNEAQ (reference sequence). The CDR3 DNA sequence: TGTGCCAGCAGCTTAGTCGCGGCCGGAGTCATCTCTTTCTTT. Translation: CASSLVAAGVISFF.

CDR3 region: CAWRGDRDSYEQYF. In DNA, the CDR3 is TGTGCCTGGAGGGGGGACAGGGATTCCTACGAGCAGTACTTC. This chain links TRBV30 with TRBJ2-7, with TRBD1 matching 9 bases. Germline CDR1 GTSNPN, CDR2 SVGIG (reference sequence). The CDR3 contains 14 residues. With V trimmed by 3 bases and J by 1 base, 4 bases remained unmatched.

The chain joins TRBV2 to TRBJ2-6; possible D gene TRBD1, 5 bases. This CDR3 region has 17 residues. Germline CDR1 SNHLY, CDR2 FYNNEI. The V end lost 7 bases, the J end lost 0 bases, and 16 bases lay between the germline ends. The chain's CDR3 is CASTARQTLSGANVLTF. The DNA for the CDR3 is TGTGCCAGCACCGCCCGACAGACACTCTCTGGGGCCAACGTCCTGACTTTC.

This clone was counted a single time. This rearrangement joins TRBV6-5 to TRBJ2-1; 12 bases agree with TRBD1. V gave up 10 bases and J gave up 9 bases; unmatched junction bases: 10. CDR1 is MNHEY and CDR2 is SVGAGI in the germline V gene. The CDR3 sequence is 14 residues long. The CDR3 nucleotides are TGTGCCACCAAACCGGGACAGGGGGCACGTGAGCAGTTCTTC. The encoded protein is CATKPGQGAREQFF.

The chain couples TRBV7-2 to TRBJ2-1, with D perhaps TRBD1 (5 bases). V lost 5 bases to trimming and J lost 8 bases, with 10 bases between them. Germline-derived CDR1 and CDR2 are SGHTA and FQGNSA. There are 12 residues in the CDR3. This CDR3 is CASSPGLHEQFF. The CDR3 region has the DNA TGTGCCAGCAGCCCAGGGTTGCATGAGCAGTTCTTC.

CDR3 coding DNA: TGTGCCAGCAAAGAGCGTCGGGGCTACGAGCAGTACTTC. It translates to CASKERRGYEQYF. This rearrangement joins TRBV27 to TRBJ2-7, with a tentative D call TRBD2 (5 bases). CDR1 MNHEY and CDR2 SMNVEV come from the germline V gene (reference sequence). This CDR3 has 13 amino acids. Trimming pared 7 bases from V and 3 bases from J, leaving 13 bases between.

The rearrangement uses TRBV2 and TRBJ1-6, with D unresolved. This CDR3 is 14 amino acids long. V was pared by 8 bases and J by 5 bases, with 13 bases between. CDR1 SNHLY and CDR2 FYNNEI come from the germline V gene. CDR3 amino acids: CASVQTGNNSPLHF. In DNA form, the CDR3 reads TGTGCCAGCGTACAAACGGGGAATAATTCACCCCTCCACTTT.

This clone is a singleton in its sample. The chain joins TRBV28 to TRBJ1-4; 8 nucleotides align to TRBD1. Trimming removed 1 base from V and 10 bases from J; junction bases left unmatched: 5. Germline V gene lookup returns CDR1 MDHEN and CDR2 SYDVKM. The CDR3 loop spans 14 amino acids. In DNA form, the CDR3 reads TGTGCCAGCAGTTTATTCCAGGGGGCGGGAAAACTGTTTTTT. It yields the protein CASSLFQGAGKLFF.

The chain links TRBV3-1 (or the pseudogene TRBV3-2) to TRBJ2-1; 11 positions match TRBD1. The CDR3 runs 17 residues. The V segment lost 0 bases and the J segment 4 bases; nucleotides outside the gene matches: 5. Germline CDR1 and CDR2: LGHDT and YNNKEL (reference sequence). The CDR3, as DNA: TGTGCCAGCAGCCAAGATGGGGGACAGGGGGGATACAATGAGCAGTTCTTC. Translated, it gives CASSQDGGQGGYNEQFF.

This chain links TRBV19 with TRBJ2-6, with 7 bases matching TRBD2. This CDR3 region has 17 residues. Germline V lookup: CDR1 LNHDA, CDR2 SQIVND (reference sequence). Trimming removed 5 bases from V and 0 bases from J; junction bases left unmatched: 7. CDR3 sequence: CASSWLAAPSGANVLTF. Here the CDR3 DNA reads TGTGCCAGTAGTTGGCTAGCGGCCCCCTCTGGGGCCAACGTCCTGACTTTC. Variable domain in full (rest from reference TRBV19 and TRBJ2-6): DGGITQSPKYLFRKEGQNVTLSCEQNLNHDAMYWYRQDPGQGLRLIYYSQIVNDFQKGDIAEGYSVSREKKESFPLTVTSAQKNPTAFYLCASSWLAAPSGANVLTFGAGSRLTVL.

This chain links TRBV6-5 with TRBJ2-3, with D possibly matching TRBD1 (5 bases). Germline CDR1 MNHEY, CDR2 SVGAGI. The CDR3 is 13 amino acids. The V gene lost 4 bases and the J gene lost 9 bases, with 14 bases spanning the gap. CDR3 loop: CASSWGQLGTQYF. In DNA form, the CDR3 reads TGTGCCAGCAGTTGGGGCCAGCTCGGCACGCAGTATTTT.

The genes are TRBV27 and TRBJ1-2, with 8 bases that match TRBD1. The germline CDR1 and CDR2 sequences are MNHEY and SMNVEV (reference sequence). This CDR3 has 14 residues. V trimming: 4 bases; J trimming: 7 bases; junction bases outside the gene matches: 8. The CDR3 DNA reads TGTGCCAGCAGTTCAGCGGACAGGGTGGGTGGCTACACCTTC. This gives the protein CASSSADRVGGYTF.